This is a list of T cell receptor beta chains from one sample in a study of siplizumab effects on memory and regulatory T cells. Repertoires were generated with immunoSEQ multiplex PCR, while TCRdb's copy carries only in-frame clones and drops some. In the table there are 85,000 to 120,000 clones, 92% of which are singletons. The sample comprised CD4+ T cells sorted from blood. These receptors were taken from a human donor in good health. CDR3s include the opening cysteine and the closing phenylalanine or tryptophan. The D gene is left open where the match is weak. Clone size is shown for a subset of rows, as once, few, many or a class of expanded clone.

>NA|NA|18|TRBJ2-7|TRBV10-2
CASSGPEGPKVISYEQYF
TGCGCCAGCAGTGGACCCGAGGGGCCTAAAGTGATCTCCTACGAGCAGTACTTC
>NA|NA|12|TRBJ2-3|TRBV19
CASSTNTDTQYF
TGTGCCAGTAGCACCAACACAGATACGCAGTATTTT
>NA|NA|13|TRBJ2-2|TRBV5-6
CASRDDKTGELFF
TGTGCCAGCAGAGATGACAAAACCGGGGAGCTGTTTTTT
>TRBD2|few|15|TRBJ2-1|TRBV19
CASSPTSGRRNEQFF
TGTGCCAGTAGCCCGACTAGCGGGAGAAGAAATGAGCAGTTCTTC
>NA|NA|15|TRBJ1-6|TRBV9
CASSSSGQRNSPLHF
TGTGCCAGCAGCTCCTCCGGACAGCGAAATTCACCCCTCCACTTT
>NA|NA|12|TRBJ1-6|TRBV19
CASSIEGSPLHF
TGTGCCAGTAGTATAGAAGGGTCACCCCTCCACTTT
>TRBD2|once|16|TRBJ2-2|TRBV2
CASSERSSGGTGELFF
TGTGCCAGCAGTGAGAGGTCTAGCGGAGGCACCGGGGAGCTGTTTTTT
>NA|few|18|TRBJ2-1|TRBV7-3
CASSSRATSFGDDNEQFF
TGTGCCAGCAGCTCAAGGGCTACGAGTTTTGGGGACGACAATGAGCAGTTCTTC
>NA|NA|15|TRBJ1-3|TRBV9
CASSVGRAPGNTIYF
TGTGCCAGCAGCGTAGGAAGGGCTCCTGGAAACACCATATATTTT
>NA|NA|12|TRBJ2-2|TRBV30
CAWSRTTGELFF
TGTGCCTGGAGTAGGACCACCGGGGAGCTGTTTTTT
>NA|once|14|TRBJ2-5|TRBV6-1
CASSASTSGETQYF
TGTGCCAGCAGTGCCTCGACTAGTGGGGAGACCCAGTACTTC
>TRBD1|once|15|TRBJ2-4|TRBV5-6
CASSPPGQGLNIQYF
TGTGCCAGCAGCCCACCGGGACAGGGGTTGAACATTCAGTACTTC
>TRBD1|NA|15|TRBJ2-5|TRBV30
CAWSRSGTDRETQYF
TGTGCCTGGAGTCGGTCAGGGACAGACCGGGAGACCCAGTACTTC
>NA|once|12|TRBJ2-7|TRBV7-8
CASTLDPYEQYF
TGTGCCAGCACCCTAGACCCCTACGAGCAGTACTTC
>TRBD1|NA|15|TRBJ1-1|TRBV10-3
CAIRKGQVMNTEAFF
TGTGCCATCAGGAAAGGACAGGTAATGAACACTGAAGCTTTCTTT
>NA|NA|13|TRBJ2-5|TRBV29-1
CSVEPGYQETQYF
TGCAGCGTTGAACCCGGGTACCAAGAGACCCAGTACTTC
>NA|NA|13|TRBJ1-1|TRBV18
CASSLDMNTEAFF
TGTGCCAGCTCTCTAGATATGAACACTGAAGCTTTCTTT
>TRBD2|NA|15|TRBJ2-5|TRBV27
CASSFSGTSQETQYF
TGTGCCAGCAGTTTTAGCGGGACCAGTCAAGAGACCCAGTACTTC
>NA|NA|14|TRBJ2-1|TRBV9
CASSVGLPSNEQFF
TGTGCCAGCAGCGTAGGGCTACCCTCCAATGAGCAGTTCTTC
>NA|NA|14|TRBJ2-5|TRBV5-4
CASSLEGVGETQYF
TGTGCCAGCAGCTTGGAGGGGGTGGGGGAGACCCAGTACTTC
>TRBD2|NA|15|TRBJ2-7|TRBV18
CASSPPGLNTDEQYF
TGTGCCAGCTCACCGCCGGGACTAAATACCGACGAGCAGTACTTC
>NA|NA|17|TRBJ2-2|TRBV5-1
CASSKLGQTLNTGELFF
TGCGCCAGCAGCAAGCTCGGACAGACTCTGAACACCGGGGAGCTGTTTTTT
>TRBD2|NA|16|TRBJ2-2|TRBV30
CAWRQAGLAATGELFF
TGTGCCTGGAGACAAGCAGGACTAGCAGCTACCGGGGAGCTGTTTTTT
>NA|NA|12|TRBJ2-2|TRBV7-8
CASSSNTGELFF
TGTGCCAGCAGCTCGAACACCGGGGAGCTGTTTTTT
>NA|NA|11|TRBJ2-5|TRBV4-1
CASSLGGTQYF
TGCGCCAGCAGCCTCGGAGGGACCCAGTACTTC
>TRBD1|NA|14|TRBJ2-7|TRBV7-9
CASSLRGTVDEQYF
TGTGCCAGCAGCTTACGTGGGACAGTAGACGAGCAGTACTTC
>TRBD2|NA|14|TRBJ2-4|TRBV7-2
CASSLASGSVSSYF
TGTGCCAGCAGCTTAGCTAGCGGGAGTGTAAGCTCCTACTTC
>TRBD1|NA|15|TRBJ1-5|TRBV6-1
CASSTDDRVLKPQHF
TGTGCCAGCAGTACCGACGACAGGGTTTTGAAGCCCCAGCATTTT
>TRBD2|NA|14|TRBJ2-3|TRBV2
CASSAGLGRDTQYF
TGTGCCAGCAGTGCGGGACTAGGCAGAGATACGCAGTATTTT
>NA|NA|16|TRBJ2-3|TRBV5-4
CASSLASGAGTDTQYF
TGTGCCAGCAGCTTGGCCTCGGGAGCGGGTACAGATACGCAGTATTTT
>NA|once|15|TRBJ2-2|TRBV6-5
CASSLWTTGTGELFF
TGTGCCAGCAGTTTATGGACGACCGGGACCGGGGAGCTGTTTTTT
>NA|NA|17|TRBJ2-6|TRBV7-3
CASSPNSRFSGANVLTF
TGTGCCAGCAGCCCTAACAGCAGATTCTCTGGGGCCAACGTCCTGACTTTC
>NA|NA|15|TRBJ1-5|TRBV5-1
CASSFDSNSNQPQHF
TGCGCCAGCAGCTTCGACAGTAATAGCAATCAGCCCCAGCATTTT
>NA|NA|12|TRBJ2-3|TRBV7-2
CASSPEGNTQYF
TGTGCCAGCAGCCCTGAGGGGAATACGCAGTATTTT
>NA|NA|15|TRBJ2-7|TRBV4-1
CASSQEGRGTGEQYF
TGCGCCAGCAGCCAAGAAGGCAGGGGGACTGGCGAGCAGTACTTC
>NA|NA|17|TRBJ1-1|TRBV5-4
CASSLFPGGRRDTEAFF
TGTGCCAGCAGCTTGTTTCCTGGGGGCAGGAGGGACACTGAAGCTTTCTTT
>NA|few|14|TRBJ2-2|TRBV15
CATSRVFDTGELFF
TGTGCCACCAGCAGAGTGTTCGACACCGGGGAGCTGTTTTTT
>NA|NA|11|TRBJ2-5|TRBV11-2
CASSLTQTQYF
TGTGCCAGCAGCTTAACGCAGACCCAGTACTTC
>TRBD1|NA|13|TRBJ2-5|TRBV10-1
CASSSTGVGTQYF
TGCGCCAGCAGTTCGACAGGGGTTGGGACCCAGTACTTC
>NA|once|15|TRBJ1-1|TRBV6-6
CASRQKNRGDTEAFF
TGTGCCAGCAGACAAAAAAACCGAGGGGACACTGAAGCTTTCTTT
>NA|NA|15|TRBJ2-3|TRBV6-5
CASSYAEQGTDTQYF
TGTGCCAGCAGTTACGCCGAGCAGGGTACGGATACGCAGTATTTT
>TRBD2|NA|16|TRBJ2-1|TRBV11-2
CASSYLLAGGYNEQFF
TGTGCCAGCAGCTACCTATTAGCGGGGGGATACAATGAGCAGTTCTTC